The 16 T cell receptor beta chains presented below share a single source sample, sequenced in a study of T cells in Graves' hyperthyroidism and ophthalmopathy. TCR beta CDR3 regions were amplified from RNA. The HTBI primer set drove a first-round RT-PCR of the TCR CDR3. MiXCR was run by TCRdb on the multiplex PCR reads, yielding one entry per CDR3 protein. Of some 550,000 distinct CDR3 sequences in the sample, roughly a sixth were seen once. Sequencing used blood. The receptors come from a woman in her thirties or forties with Graves' ophthalmopathy.

A remark on this clonotype: Being one base from a much bigger clone, this may be a read error. V usage is TRBV28 and J usage is TRBJ2-7; 8 bases map to TRBD1. Germline CDR1 MDHEN, CDR2 SYDVKM. The CDR3 is 15 residues long. The CDR3 nucleotides read TGTGCCGGCAGTATTTGGACAGGGACAAGAGGCGAGCAGTACTTC. Translation gives CAGSIWTGTRGEQYF.

This clonotype was seen once. The chain employs TRBV11-2 and TRBJ2-5; 10 bases line up with TRBD2. V shed 1 base, J shed 5 bases, and the junction held 7 bases outside the gene matches. The CDR3 loop spans 16 amino acids. Germline V gene data show CDR1 as SGHAT and CDR2 as FQNNGV. The CDR3 nucleotides are TGTGCCAGCAGCTTAGTGCTAGCGGGGGCTGGGGAGACCCAGTACTTC. It encodes CASSLVLAGAGETQYF.

The chain joins TRBV5-6 to TRBJ1-2; TRBD1 aligns across 11 bases. The ends lost 7 bases at V and 0 bases at J; junction bases unmatched: 23. Germline-derived CDR1 and CDR2 are SGHDT and YYEEEE. The CDR3 spans 21 residues. In nucleotides, the CDR3 is TGTGCCAGCTTAAACGCTGGTCGAGTGGGACAGGGGGTTTGGCCTAACTATGGCTACACCTTC. It yields the protein CASLNAGRVGQGVWPNYGYTF.

This clonotype was counted many times. The chain recombines TRBV20-1 with TRBJ2-5; 9 positions match TRBD2. V dropped 3 bases and J dropped 5; count of bases not matched to a gene: 10. CDR3 size: 15 residues. CDR1 DFQATT and CDR2 SNEGSKA come from the germline V gene (reference sequence). This chain's CDR3 is CSASPGTSRRETQYF. The CDR3 DNA reads TGCAGTGCTAGCCCCGGGACTAGCCGGAGGGAGACCCAGTACTTC.

This clonotype was counted ten times or more. A read error may account for a junction end that differs from germline. This CDR3 is CATSIRGQETQYF. DNA of the CDR3: TGTGCCACCAGTATTAGGGGGCAAGAGACCCAGTACTTC. The chain is built from TRBV10-3 and TRBJ2-5; D is possibly TRBD1 (6 bases). This CDR3 is 13 amino acids long. Germline loops: CDR1 ENHRY, CDR2 SYGVKD.

The chain recombines TRBV6-1 with TRBJ2-7, with 10 bases matching TRBD2. There are 15 residues in the CDR3. Germline assignment: CDR1 MNHNS and CDR2 SASEGT. The ends lost 6 bases at V and 4 bases at J; junction bases unmatched: 9. CDR3 coding DNA: TGTGCCAGCAGCCCTTCCCTAGCGGGAGTATACGAGCAGTACTTC. Its translation: CASSPSLAGVYEQYF.

The chain has TRBV20-1 and TRBJ1-1; D is unclear. This CDR3 region has 12 residues. With 7 bases removed from V and 6 bases from J, the gap between germline ends came to 15 bases. Per the germline V gene, CDR1 is DFQATT and CDR2 is SNEGSKA (reference sequence). CDR3 sequence (DNA): TGCAGTGTGCGGGATCCCAACTCTGAAGCTTTCTTT. It yields the protein CSVRDPNSEAFF.

CDR3 bases: TGTGCCAGCAGCTTAGATGCCCCAGGGTGGGTCTATGGCTACACCTTC. It encodes CASSLDAPGWVYGYTF. J is TRBJ1-2 and V is TRBV7-9; a weak D match, TRBD1 (5 bases). CDR1 and CDR2 (germline): SEHNR, FQNEAQ (reference sequence). V was clipped by 1 base and J by 4 bases, with 16 bases between them. The CDR3 is 16 residues long.

This clonotype was picked up many times. This sequence joins TRBV29-1 and TRBJ2-7; TRBD1 matches 8 bases. Germline V gene sequence: CDR1 SQVTM, CDR2 ANQGSEA. The V and J ends lost 4 bases and 6 bases, in that order; junction bases with no gene match: 8. The CDR3 totals 13 residues. The chain's CDR3 is CSVASGTGSEQYF. CDR3 sequence (DNA): TGCAGCGTTGCTTCCGGGACAGGAAGCGAGCAGTACTTC.

The rearrangement links TRBV29-1 to TRBJ2-1; 10 nucleotides agree with TRBD2. CDR3 length equals 14 residues. Germline assignment: CDR1 SQVTM and CDR2 ANQGSEA. The V segment lost 3 bases and the J segment 2 bases; nucleotides outside the gene matches: 1. CDR3 sequence (DNA): TGCAGCGTTGATAGCGGGGGGCCCTACAATGAGCAGTTCTTC. Translation gives CSVDSGGPYNEQFF.

A remark on this clonotype: Just one base apart from a much larger clone, this may be a read error. This chain links TRBV6-1 with TRBJ1-6; D gene ambiguous. Germline-derived CDR1 and CDR2 are MNHNS and SASEGT. The CDR3 loop spans 14 amino acids. Between the trimmed V and J ends, which lost 3 bases and 9 bases, there was a span of 12 bases. The CDR3 nucleotides are TGTGCCAGCAGTGATCAACAGACTGTTTCACCCCTCCACTTT. Its protein is CASSDQQTVSPLHF.

This clonotype was counted at least ten times. V usage is TRBV6-1 and J usage is TRBJ2-5, with 12 bases that match TRBD1. This CDR3 is 16 amino acids long. Trimming removed 4 bases from V and 4 bases from J; junction bases left unmatched: 7. The germline CDR1 and CDR2 sequences are MNHNS and SASEGT. DNA for the CDR3: TGTGCCAGCAGTGGGGGGACAGGGGGCGGCGGAGAGACCCAGTACTTC. Translation gives CASSGGTGGGGETQYF.

The chain is built from TRBV19 and TRBJ1-6, with 9 bases identical to TRBD1. From germline, CDR1 is LNHDA and CDR2 SQIVND (reference sequence). This CDR3 is built from 13 residues. V dropped 8 bases and J dropped 7; count of bases not matched to a gene: 3. The CDR3 nucleotides read TGTGCCAGTGGGGACAGGGACAATTCACCCCTCCACTTT. Translation: CASGDRDNSPLHF.

As concerns this clonotype: Being one base from a much bigger clone, this may be a read error. The rearrangement links TRBV5-1 to TRBJ1-5, with D possibly TRBD1 on 5 matching bases. The ends were cut back, 0 bases at V and 7 bases at J, with 8 bases in the middle. The CDR3 has 13 amino acids. The germline V gene encodes CDR1 SGHRS and CDR2 YFSETQ. The CDR3 sequence is CASSLVGEQPQHF. The CDR3, as DNA: TGCGCCAGCAGCTTGGTGGGGGAGCAGCCCCAGCATTTT.

This clonotype came up many times. V usage is TRBV28 and J usage is TRBJ2-7; 11 bases line up with TRBD2. Germline values: CDR1 MDHEN, CDR2 SYDVKM. The V and J ends lost 3 bases and 0 bases, in that order; junction bases with no gene match: 7. The CDR3 runs 17 residues. The DNA for the CDR3 is TGTGCCAGCAGTTTGACTAGCGGGACCTTCTCCTCCTACGAGCAGTACTTC. It specifies CASSLTSGTFSSYEQYF.

This clonotype has ten or more counts. The chain recombines TRBV30 with TRBJ2-1; 13 bases are shared with TRBD2. After removal of 4 bases from V and 8 bases from J, the junction contained 8 bases not matched to a gene. Germline V gives CDR1 GTSNPN, CDR2 SVGIG (reference sequence). The CDR3 consists of 15 residues. The CDR3 nucleotides are TGTGCCTGGATCAACGGACTAGCGGGAGCGGATGAGCAGTTCTTC. Its translation: CAWINGLAGADEQFF. Based on the CDR3 plus reference TRBV30 and TRBJ2-1, the full variable domain is SQTIHQWPATLVQPVGSPLSLECTVEGTSNPNLYWYRQAAGRGLQLLFYSVGIGQISSEVPQNLSASRPQDRQFILSSKKLLLSDSGFYLCAWINGLAGADEQFFGPGTRLTVL.